The rows below give T cell receptor beta chains drawn from one sample of a study of shared clonotypes between healthy human individuals. This table comes from immunoSEQ multiplex PCR, and its TCRdb copy is limited to in-frame clones, with some not included. The sample has some 300,000 clones; around 67% are singletons. The sequencing sample was made of memory CD4+ T cells sorted from blood. These TCRs come from a man aged 25 to 40 in good health. Each CDR3 is given with its conserved first and last residue. Fields, in order: V gene, J gene, D gene, clone size, CDR3 DNA, CDR3 protein. A D gene is named only where the DNA matches it firmly. A row's size may be missing; if present it is once, few, many or a size class.

V: TRBV28; J: TRBJ1-2; D: TRBD1; size: -; DNA: TGTGCCAGCAGCCGCGACAGGGGGCACGGCTACACCTTC; CDR3: CASSRDRGHGYTF
V: TRBV9; J: TRBJ2-3; D: TRBD2; size: -; DNA: TGTGCCAGCAGCGTAGACGTTAGCGGGTTAGTTACAGATACGCAGTATTTT; CDR3: CASSVDVSGLVTDTQYF
V: TRBV18; J: TRBJ2-7; D: -; size: -; DNA: TGTGCCAGCTCACCCCAATACTACGAGCAGTACTTC; CDR3: CASSPQYYEQYF
V: TRBV5-6; J: TRBJ2-2; D: TRBD1; size: -; DNA: TGTGCCAGCAGCCGGGACAGGGCCGGGGAGCTGTTTTTT; CDR3: CASSRDRAGELFF
V: TRBV9; J: TRBJ2-5; D: -; size: -; DNA: TGTGCCAGCAGCGTAACTTCGCAGCGGGTAGGGGAGACCCAGTACTTC; CDR3: CASSVTSQRVGETQYF
V: TRBV7-8; J: TRBJ2-3; D: TRBD2; size: -; DNA: TGTGCCAGCAGCTTAGAGGTAGCGGGAGGAGGCGCCCTTAGCACAGATACGCAGTATTTT; CDR3: CASSLEVAGGGALSTDTQYF
V: TRBV7-9; J: TRBJ2-1; D: -; size: -; DNA: TGTGCCAGCAGCTTAGGTCGGGCTCTAGGTTCCGCTGAGCAGTTCTTC; CDR3: CASSLGRALGSAEQFF
V: TRBV5-1; J: TRBJ2-5; D: -; size: -; DNA: TGCGCCAGCAGCGCGGGTAACCAAGAGACCCAGTACTTC; CDR3: CASSAGNQETQYF
V: TRBV4-1; J: TRBJ2-7; D: TRBD2; size: -; DNA: TGCGCCAGCAGCCAAAACGCGGGACTAGTTTTC; CDR3: CASSQNAGLVF
V: TRBV15; J: TRBJ2-1; D: TRBD2; size: -; DNA: TGTGCCACCAGCAGAGTATGGGGGGAGGGAGGTGAGCAGTTCTTC; CDR3: CATSRVWGEGGEQFF
V: TRBV5-1; J: TRBJ2-5; D: TRBD1; size: few; DNA: TGCGCCAGCAGCTTGGCCCTGACAGGGGCGGAGACCCAGTACTTC; CDR3: CASSLALTGAETQYF
V: TRBV7-5; J: TRBJ1-1; D: -; size: once; DNA: TGTGTCAACCCGGGGGGGAACACTGAAGCTTTCTTT; CDR3: CVNPGGNTEAFF
V: TRBV5-6; J: TRBJ2-4; D: TRBD1; size: -; DNA: TGTGCCAGCAGGGGGACCGGGACAGGCGCAAACATTCAGTACTTC; CDR3: CASRGTGTGANIQYF
V: TRBV10-3; J: TRBJ2-6; D: -; size: -; DNA: TGTGCCATCAGTGACACCCAACAAACCGCGGGGTTCCCTGGGGCCAACGTCCTGACTTTC; CDR3: CAISDTQQTAGFPGANVLTF
V: TRBV6-1; J: TRBJ1-1; D: TRBD1; size: once; DNA: TGTGCCATCCGACAGGGCACTGAAGCTTTCTTT; CDR3: CAIRQGTEAFF
V: TRBV30; J: TRBJ2-1; D: TRBD2; size: -; DNA: TGTGCCTGGAGGGCCAGGGCTTCGGGAGGCGAGCAGTTCTTC; CDR3: CAWRARASGGEQFF
V: TRBV6-1; J: TRBJ1-1; D: TRBD1; size: -; DNA: TGTGCCAGCAGTGCCCGCAGGGGGCGTGGGAACACTGAAGCTTTCTTT; CDR3: CASSARRGRGNTEAFF
V: TRBV11-2; J: TRBJ1-1; D: -; size: -; DNA: TGTGCCAGCAGCTTAGAAGGGCTTTGGGCTTTCTTT; CDR3: CASSLEGLWAFF
V: TRBV9; J: TRBJ2-1; D: TRBD1; size: few; DNA: TGTGCCAGCAGCGTTTCCCCACTGGGACAGGGGTCGGATGAGCAGTTCTTC; CDR3: CASSVSPLGQGSDEQFF
V: TRBV19; J: TRBJ2-2; D: TRBD1; size: -; DNA: TGTGCCAGTAGGGGACAGGGCGGTTCCACCGGGGAGCTGTTTTTT; CDR3: CASRGQGGSTGELFF